A single sample gave rise to the 19 T cell receptor beta chains below, sequenced in a study of T cells in women clearing cervical HPV infection. Sequencing used immunoSEQ multiplex PCR; TCRdb keeps in-frame clones, though not all of them. Its clone listing holds tens of thousands of clones. The sequencing sample was made of blood buffy coat. These receptors came from a woman aged 18 to 69 with a cervical HPV16 infection that either progressed to CIN3+ or cleared (not recorded which).

On this clone itself: The sequenced fragment ends 3 residues before the CDR3 boundary, so the rest is inferred from the germline J gene. The V and J genes are TRBV2 and TRBJ2-2; TRBD1 matches 8 bases. J was trimmed by 3 bases and V by 5 bases; bases with no gene match: 5. The CDR3 has 15 residues. CDR1 is SNHLY and CDR2 is FYNNEI in the germline V gene. This CDR3 is CASSYRGSDTGELFF. CDR3 DNA, as far as it was read: TGTGCCAGCAGTTACAGGGGGAGCGACACCGGGGAG.

With respect to this clone: The read finishes 3 residues shy of the CDR3 end, and the germline J gene is used to complete it. V usage is TRBV6-2 or TRBV6-3 and J usage is TRBJ1-2, with 7 bases that match TRBD1. This CDR3 spans 13 amino acids. The germline V gene encodes CDR1 MNHEY and CDR2 SVGEGT. V trimming: 4 bases; J trimming: 2 bases; junction bases outside the gene matches: 1. Partial CDR3 DNA: TGTGCCAGCAGTTCGACAGGGAACTATGGC. Protein: CASSSTGNYG. The full CDR3 sequence reads CASSSTGNYGYTF.

Of note for this clone: The read halts 3 residues ahead of the CDR3 end, with the missing end drawn from the germline J gene. This chain uses TRBV5-1 with TRBJ2-5, with 7 positions matching TRBD2. This CDR3 contains 13 residues. Germline CDR1 reads SGHRS; CDR2 reads YFSETQ. CDR3 protein: CASSPGLDDTQYF. CDR3 DNA (partial): TGCGCCAGCAGCCCTGGACTAGACGATACC.

As for this clone: The read ends 3 residues before the CDR3 terminus; that terminus is restored from the germline J gene. The genes are TRBV19 and TRBJ2-7, with 8 bases matching TRBD1. Looked up from germline, CDR1 is LNHDA and CDR2 is SQIVND (reference sequence). The CDR3 runs 15 residues. Germline trimming cut 5 bases from V and 1 base from J; bases unmatched to any gene: 7. The CDR3 is CASSVTGGRSYEQYF. The CDR3 DNA, read in part, is TGTGCCAGTAGTGTAACAGGGGGTCGATCCTACGAG. Combining the CDR3 with reference TRBV19 and TRBJ2-7 gives the whole variable domain DGGITQSPKYLFRKEGQNVTLSCEQNLNHDAMYWYRQDPGQGLRLIYYSQIVNDFQKGDIAEGYSVSREKKESFPLTVTSAQKNPTAFYLCASSVTGGRSYEQYFGPGTRLTVT.

The CDR3: CSAQGGGYSTDTQYF. The CDR3 DNA, read in part, is TGCAGTGCTCAGGGGGGAGGCTACAGCACAGATACG. J is TRBJ2-3 and V is TRBV20-1, with D maybe TRBD1 (7 bases). The sequenced fragment ends 3 residues before the CDR3 boundary, so the rest is inferred from the germline J gene. With 5 bases removed from V and 0 bases from J, the gap between germline ends came to 15 bases. The CDR3 has 15 residues. Germline CDR1 and CDR2: DFQATT and SNEGSKA (reference sequence).

Comment on this clone: Coverage ceases 3 residues before the CDR3 finishes, and the germline J gene fills in the end. The chain has TRBV30 and TRBJ2-6; perhaps TRBD1 as D (5 bases). The length of the CDR3 is 14 residues. Germline assignment: CDR1 GTSNPN and CDR2 SVGIG (reference sequence). Trimming took 5 bases from V and 4 from J, leaving 12 bases between them. This CDR3 is CAWSRVNGANVLTF. Incomplete CDR3 DNA: TGTGCCTGGTCCAGGGTTAACGGGGCCAACGTC.

To note about this clone: The read gets to within 3 residues of the CDR3 end, and the germline J gene fills in the rest. The V call is TRBV27, the J call TRBJ2-4; 7 nucleotides agree with TRBD2. The CDR3 is made up of 15 amino acids. With 7 bases clipped from V and 1 base from J, the junction kept 7 bases outside the gene matches. Germline CDR1 reads MNHEY; CDR2 reads SMNVEV (reference sequence). The CDR3 loop is CASTPVGGAKNIQYF. The DNA read from the CDR3 is TGTGCCAGCACCCCGGTGGGGGGGGCCAAAAACATT.

For this clone: Coverage ceases 3 residues before the CDR3 finishes, and the germline J gene fills in the end. The chain couples TRBV20-1 to TRBJ2-3; D possibly corresponds to TRBD1 (5 bases). Germline assignment: CDR1 DFQATT and CDR2 SNEGSKA (reference sequence). V was pared by 6 bases and J by 1 base, with 8 bases between. This CDR3 is built from 12 residues. CDR3 bases read: TGCAGTGCGGGGCTAGGCACAGATACG. Its protein is CSAGLGTDT. The full-length CDR3 reads as CSAGLGTDTQYF.

Regarding this clone: Read sequence stops 3 residues before the CDR3 end, and the germline J gene provides the missing end. The rearrangement links TRBV5-6 to TRBJ2-3; D may be TRBD2 (5 bases). CDR1 SGHDT and CDR2 YYEEEE come from the germline V gene. The CDR3 is 13 residues long. The CDR3 protein is CASSLRVGETQYF. Incomplete CDR3 DNA: TGTGCCAGCAGCTTGAGGGTCGGGGAGACG.

Worth noting for this clone: The CDR3 end lies 3 residues beyond the end of the read and is filled in from the germline J gene. The V call is TRBV20-1, the J call TRBJ2-1, with D maybe TRBD2 (6 bases). The CDR3 extends over 15 amino acids. V was clipped by 3 bases and J by 0 bases, with 12 bases between them. The germline CDR1 and CDR2 sequences are DFQATT and SNEGSKA (reference sequence). CDR3 bases read: TGCAGTGCTAGTCGAACTAGCAGCTCCTACAATGAG. Protein: CSASRTSSSYNE. The entire CDR3 is CSASRTSSSYNEQFF.

In regard to this clone: Read data end 3 residues before the CDR3 end; the end is taken from the germline J gene. The chain employs TRBV20-1 and TRBJ2-1, with D possibly TRBD2 on 5 matching bases. V gave up 2 bases and J gave up 8 bases, with 13 bases separating them. The germline V gene encodes CDR1 DFQATT and CDR2 SNEGSKA (reference sequence). The CDR3 has 13 amino acids. The CDR3 DNA, read in part, is TGCAGTGCTAGAAGCACGCTCGGGGATGAG. It encodes CSARSTLGDE. The full CDR3 is CSARSTLGDEQFF.

About this clone itself: The CDR3 end falls 3 residues outside the read, so it is completed with the germline J gene. The V and J genes are TRBV18 and TRBJ2-6; the D is unclear. Germline V lookup: CDR1 KGHSH, CDR2 LQKENI. V lost 3 bases, J lost 3 bases, and 9 bases lay in between. CDR3 length equals 15 residues. The CDR3: CASSPAPGGANVLTF. CDR3 DNA, as far as it was read: TGTGCCAGCTCACCGGCCCCGGGTGGGGCCAACGTC.

Comments on this clone: Relative to the germline gene, one junction end is altered; a read error may explain this. The read terminates 3 residues ahead of where the CDR3 ends, so the germline J gene completes it. The chain couples TRBV11-2 to TRBJ1-5; possibly TRBD1 for D (5 bases). This CDR3 has 15 residues. The germline V gene encodes CDR1 SGHAT and CDR2 FQNNGV. The chain's CDR3 is CASSLETGGTQPQHF. CDR3 bases read: TGTGCCAGCAGTTTAGAGACGGGGGGTACTCAGCCC.

With respect to this clone: The read falls 3 residues short of the CDR3 end, and the missing part is taken from the germline J gene. The chain combines TRBV20-1 with TRBJ2-7; weak D call: TRBD1 (6 bases). V was pared by 1 base and J by 0 bases, with 13 bases between. Germline V gene lookup returns CDR1 DFQATT and CDR2 SNEGSKA (reference sequence). The CDR3 sequence is 15 residues long. The DNA read from the CDR3 is TGCAGTGCTAGAGTACAGGGCGCTAGCTCCTACGAG. Translating gives CSARVQGASSYE. The CDR3 in full is CSARVQGASSYEQYF.

In the case of this clone: One end of the junction fails to match germline, which may point to a read error. The CDR3 extends 3 residues past the end of the read, so its final part is completed from the germline J gene. V and J are TRBV4-2 and TRBJ2-2, with D uncertain. Germline values: CDR1 LGHNA, CDR2 YNFKEQ. CDR3 length: 15 residues. CDR3 amino acids: CASSQEFQVTGELFF. The sequenced part of the CDR3 DNA is TGCGCCAGCAGCCAAGAATTTCAGGTCACCGGGGAG.

As for this clone: The sequence runs out 3 residues before the end of the CDR3; the remainder is reconstructed from the germline J gene. The chain recombines TRBV15 with TRBJ2-1, with D possibly TRBD2 on 5 matching bases. Looked up from germline, CDR1 is LNHNV and CDR2 is YYDKDF (reference sequence). The length of the CDR3 is 13 residues. Deletions cut 5 bases from V and 8 bases from J, with 13 bases between. The sequenced CDR3 bases are TGTGCCACCAGCTCCCGAGAGGGTCATGAG. It translates to CATSSREGHE. The whole CDR3 protein reads CATSSREGHEQFF.

A note on this clone: The sequenced fragment ends 3 residues before the CDR3 boundary, so the rest is inferred from the germline J gene. The chain recombines TRBV10-3 with TRBJ2-1; D perhaps matches TRBD1 (6 bases). Trimming removed 6 bases from V and 7 bases from J, with 7 bases in between. The CDR3 runs to 11 residues. The germline gives CDR1 ENHRY, CDR2 SYGVKD. Partial CDR3 DNA: TGTGCCATCAGGACAGGAAATGAG. This sequence encodes CAIRTGNE. From start to end, the CDR3 is CAIRTGNEQFF.

With respect to this clone: Read data end 3 residues before the CDR3 end; the end is taken from the germline J gene. This chain uses TRBV10-1 with TRBJ2-3; 13 positions match TRBD2. V shed 6 bases, J shed 0 bases, and the junction held 6 bases outside the gene matches. This CDR3 contains 17 residues. CDR1 and CDR2 from the germline V gene are WNHNN and SYGVQD (reference sequence). The CDR3: CASRGLAGYSSTDTQYF. CDR3 bases read: TGCGCCAGCAGGGGACTAGCGGGATATTCGAGCACAGATACG.

Worth noting for this clone: The missing CDR3 end, 3 residues past where the read stops, is filled in from the germline J gene. The V call is TRBV7-3, the J call TRBJ2-2; possibly TRBD1 for D (6 bases). Germline lookup yields CDR1 SGHTA and CDR2 FQGTGA. Trimming removed 3 bases from V and 5 bases from J, with 10 bases in between. CDR3 size: 14 residues. The CDR3 DNA, read in part, is TGTGCCAGCAGCTTGTTCAGGGGAACCGGGGAG. This codes for CASSLFRGTGE. The entire CDR3 is CASSLFRGTGELFF. The whole variable domain, filled in from reference TRBV7-3 and TRBJ2-2, reads GAGVSQTPSNKVTEKGKYVELRCDPISGHTALYWYRQSLGQGPEFLIYFQGTGAADDSGLPNDRFFAVRPEGSVSTLKIQRTERGDSAVYLCASSLFRGTGELFFGEGSRLTVL.